This T cell receptor beta chain was recovered during a study of T cell repertoires in cytomegalovirus infection. The wider study: Recently identified HLA-C-restricted and well-studied HLA-B-restricted CMV epitopes were used. Both CMV infection and a matching HLA type were indicated by public TCR beta signatures.

This clonotype was found a few times. Its antigen remains unknown. General study findings and limits: Carriers of CMV plus the relevant HLA were identified by cumulative public TCR beta family frequency. Predominance within the ex vivo response was attributable to HLA-C-restricted CMV-specific TCR beta clonotypes.

MiXCR was run by TCRdb on the reads, yielding one entry per CDR3 protein. The sample yields approximately 220,000 distinct CDR3 sequences, around two fifths seen once. Germline-derived CDR1 and CDR2 are LNHDA and SQIVND (reference sequence). This CDR3 spans 13 amino acids. V lost 1 base to trimming and J lost 7 bases, with 10 bases between them. Sample: CD8+ T cells from cultured PBMCs, taken from culture after CMV antigen stimulation. V usage is TRBV19 and J usage is TRBJ1-1, with no clear D. The sequence derives from a human donor in good health (CMV status not recorded). Some clones in this sample may be carry-over from other donors' samples. CDR3 nucleotide sequence: TGTGCCAGTAGTATAGCTTCCGGGTATGAAGCTTTCTTT. This codes for CASSIASGYEAFF.